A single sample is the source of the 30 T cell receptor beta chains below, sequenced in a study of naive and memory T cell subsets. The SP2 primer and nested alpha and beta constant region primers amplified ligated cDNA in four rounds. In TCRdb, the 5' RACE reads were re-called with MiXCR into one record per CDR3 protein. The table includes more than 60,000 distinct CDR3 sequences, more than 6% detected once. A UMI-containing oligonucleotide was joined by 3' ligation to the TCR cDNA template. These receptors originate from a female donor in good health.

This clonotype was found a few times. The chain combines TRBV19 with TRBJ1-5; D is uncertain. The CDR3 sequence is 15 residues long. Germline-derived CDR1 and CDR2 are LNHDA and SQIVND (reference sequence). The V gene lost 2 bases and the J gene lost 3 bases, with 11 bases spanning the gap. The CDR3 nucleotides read TGTGCCAGTAGTATACGTCAGGCCCTCAATCAGCCCCAGCATTTT. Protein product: CASSIRQALNQPQHF.

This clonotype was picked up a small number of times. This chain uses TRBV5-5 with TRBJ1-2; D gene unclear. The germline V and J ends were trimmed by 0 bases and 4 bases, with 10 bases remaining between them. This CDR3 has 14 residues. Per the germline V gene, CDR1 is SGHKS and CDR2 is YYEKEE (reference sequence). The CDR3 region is CASSLEHWSYGYTF. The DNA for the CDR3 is TGTGCCAGCAGCTTGGAACATTGGTCCTATGGCTACACCTTC.

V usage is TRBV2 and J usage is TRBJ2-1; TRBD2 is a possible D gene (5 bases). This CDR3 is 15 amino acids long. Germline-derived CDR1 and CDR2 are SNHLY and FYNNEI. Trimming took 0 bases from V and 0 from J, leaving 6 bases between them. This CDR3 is CASSEAGSSYNEQFF. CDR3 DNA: TGTGCCAGCAGTGAAGCAGGGAGCTCCTACAATGAGCAGTTCTTC.

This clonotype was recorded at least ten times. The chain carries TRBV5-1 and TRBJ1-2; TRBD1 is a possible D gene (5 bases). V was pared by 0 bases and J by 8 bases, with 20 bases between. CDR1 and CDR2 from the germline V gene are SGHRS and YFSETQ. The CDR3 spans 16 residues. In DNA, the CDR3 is TGCGCCAGCAGCTTGGCCGGCCATCAGGGAGCGGACGGCTACACCTTC. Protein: CASSLAGHQGADGYTF.

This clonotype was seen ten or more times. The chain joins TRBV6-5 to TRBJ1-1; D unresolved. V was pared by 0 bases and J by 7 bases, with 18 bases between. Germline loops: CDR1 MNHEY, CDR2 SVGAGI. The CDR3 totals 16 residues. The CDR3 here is CASSYSRASHGIEAFF. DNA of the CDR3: TGTGCCAGCAGTTACTCGAGGGCCTCGCACGGAATTGAAGCTTTCTTT.

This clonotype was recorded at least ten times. CDR3 amino acids: CASSPGNQPQHF. In DNA, the CDR3 is TGTGCCAGCAGCCCCGGGAATCAGCCCCAGCATTTT. The rearrangement uses TRBV7-6 and TRBJ1-5, with D uncertain. Per the germline V gene, CDR1 is SGHVS and CDR2 is FNYEAQ. Trimming pared 5 bases from V and 4 bases from J, leaving 6 bases between. The CDR3 consists of 12 residues.

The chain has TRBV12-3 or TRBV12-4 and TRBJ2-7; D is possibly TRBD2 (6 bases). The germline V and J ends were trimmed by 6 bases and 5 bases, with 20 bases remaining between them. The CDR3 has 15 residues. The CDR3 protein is CASSPEEGLVHEQYF. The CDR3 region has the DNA TGTGCCAGCAGCCCAGAGGAGGGTTTAGTCCACGAGCAGTACTTC.

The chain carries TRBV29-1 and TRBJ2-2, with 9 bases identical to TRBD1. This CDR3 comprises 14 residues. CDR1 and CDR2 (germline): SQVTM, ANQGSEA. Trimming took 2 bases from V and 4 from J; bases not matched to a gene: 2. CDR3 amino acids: CSVEKGQGTGELFF. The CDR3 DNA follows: TGCAGCGTTGAAAAGGGACAGGGCACCGGGGAGCTGTTTTTT.

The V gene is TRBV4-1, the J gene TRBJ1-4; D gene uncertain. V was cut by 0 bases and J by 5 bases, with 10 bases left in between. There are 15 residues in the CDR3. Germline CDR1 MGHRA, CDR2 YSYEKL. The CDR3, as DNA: TGCGCCAGCAGCCAAGAGGCCAGGCAGAATGAAAAACTGTTTTTT. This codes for CASSQEARQNEKLFF.

The CDR3 coding sequence is TGTGCCAGCTTTACGGGACAGGCCAGCAATCAGCCCCAGCATTTT. Encoded protein: CASFTGQASNQPQHF. V gene TRBV28 combines with J gene TRBJ1-5; TRBD1 aligns across 8 bases. Germline CDR1 and CDR2: MDHEN and SYDVKM. This CDR3 spans 15 amino acids. V trimming: 8 bases; J trimming: 1 base; junction bases outside the gene matches: 7.

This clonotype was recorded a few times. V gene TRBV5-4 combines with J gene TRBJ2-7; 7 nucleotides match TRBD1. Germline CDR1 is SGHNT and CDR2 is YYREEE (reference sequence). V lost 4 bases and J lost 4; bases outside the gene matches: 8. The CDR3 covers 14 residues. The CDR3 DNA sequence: TGTGCCAGCAGCGGACAGGAAGGTACTTACGAGCAGTACTTC. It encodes CASSGQEGTYEQYF.

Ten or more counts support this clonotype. CDR3 sequence: CSAREGPANEKLFF. DNA of the CDR3: TGCAGTGCTAGAGAGGGGCCAGCGAATGAAAAACTGTTTTTT. V and J are TRBV20-1 and TRBJ1-4; D is possibly TRBD1 (5 bases). The V gene's germline CDR1 is DFQATT and CDR2 SNEGSKA (reference sequence). V lost 0 bases to trimming and J lost 5 bases, with 10 bases between them. The CDR3 is 14 residues long.

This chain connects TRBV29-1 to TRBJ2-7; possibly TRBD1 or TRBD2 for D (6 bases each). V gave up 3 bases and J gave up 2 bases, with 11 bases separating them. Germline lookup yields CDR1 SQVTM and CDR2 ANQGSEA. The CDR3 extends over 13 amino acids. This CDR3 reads CSVEWGAPYEQYF. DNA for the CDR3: TGCAGCGTTGAGTGGGGGGCTCCCTACGAGCAGTACTTC.

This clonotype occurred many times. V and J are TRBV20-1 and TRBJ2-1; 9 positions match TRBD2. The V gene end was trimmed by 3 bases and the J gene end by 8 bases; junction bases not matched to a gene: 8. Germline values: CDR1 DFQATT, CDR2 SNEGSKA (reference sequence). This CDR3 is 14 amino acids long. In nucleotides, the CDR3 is TGCAGTGCTAGTGATAGCGGGAGATCACATGAGCAGTTCTTC. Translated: CSASDSGRSHEQFF.

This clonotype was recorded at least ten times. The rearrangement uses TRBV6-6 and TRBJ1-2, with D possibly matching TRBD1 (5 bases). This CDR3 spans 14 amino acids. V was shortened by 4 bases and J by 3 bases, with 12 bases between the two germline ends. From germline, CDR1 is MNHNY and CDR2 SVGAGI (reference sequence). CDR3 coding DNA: TGTGCCAGCAGTTTGCAGGGAACTTACTATGGCTACACCTTC. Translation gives CASSLQGTYYGYTF.

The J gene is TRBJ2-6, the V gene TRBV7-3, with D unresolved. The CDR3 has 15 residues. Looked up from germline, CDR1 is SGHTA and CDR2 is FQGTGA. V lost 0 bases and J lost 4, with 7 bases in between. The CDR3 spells CASSLTRSGANVLTF. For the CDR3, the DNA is TGTGCCAGCAGCTTAACACGGAGCGGGGCCAACGTCCTGACTTTC.

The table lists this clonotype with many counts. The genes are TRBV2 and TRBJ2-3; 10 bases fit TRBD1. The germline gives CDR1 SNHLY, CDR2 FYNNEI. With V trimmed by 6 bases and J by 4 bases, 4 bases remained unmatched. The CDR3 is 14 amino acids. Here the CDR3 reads CASRAGQGPDTQYF. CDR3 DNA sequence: TGTGCCAGCAGAGCGGGACAGGGGCCAGATACGCAGTATTTT.

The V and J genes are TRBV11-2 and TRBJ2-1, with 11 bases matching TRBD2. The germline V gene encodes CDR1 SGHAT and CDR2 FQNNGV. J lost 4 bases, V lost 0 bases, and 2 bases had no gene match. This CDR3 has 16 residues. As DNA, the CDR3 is TGTGCCAGCAGCTTAGAGGTAGCGGGAGGGTACAATGAGCAGTTCTTC. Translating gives CASSLEVAGGYNEQFF.

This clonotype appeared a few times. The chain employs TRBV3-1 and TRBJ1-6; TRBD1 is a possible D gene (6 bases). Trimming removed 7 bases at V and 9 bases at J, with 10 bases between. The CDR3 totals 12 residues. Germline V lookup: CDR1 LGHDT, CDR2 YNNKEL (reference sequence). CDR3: CASTGESSPLHF. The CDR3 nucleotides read TGTGCCAGCACAGGGGAGAGTTCACCCCTCCACTTT.

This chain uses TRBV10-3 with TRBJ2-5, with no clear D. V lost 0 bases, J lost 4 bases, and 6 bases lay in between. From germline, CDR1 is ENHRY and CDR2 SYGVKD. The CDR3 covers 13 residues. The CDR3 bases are TGTGCCATCAGTGAGTCGTATTCAGAGACCCAGTACTTC. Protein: CAISESYSETQYF.

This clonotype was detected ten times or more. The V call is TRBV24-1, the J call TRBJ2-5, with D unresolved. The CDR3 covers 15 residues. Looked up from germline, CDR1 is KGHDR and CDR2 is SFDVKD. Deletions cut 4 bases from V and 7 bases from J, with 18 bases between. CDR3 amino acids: CATSDRSDGHGTQYF. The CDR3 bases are TGTGCCACCAGTGACCGATCGGACGGTCATGGGACCCAGTACTTC.

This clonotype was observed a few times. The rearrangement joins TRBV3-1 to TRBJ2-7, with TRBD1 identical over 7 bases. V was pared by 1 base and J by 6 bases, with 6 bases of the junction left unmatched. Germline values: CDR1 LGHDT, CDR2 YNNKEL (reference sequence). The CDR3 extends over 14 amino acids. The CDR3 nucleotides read TGTGCCAGCAGCCAAGGCGACAGGGCTACCGAGCAGTACTTC. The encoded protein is CASSQGDRATEQYF.

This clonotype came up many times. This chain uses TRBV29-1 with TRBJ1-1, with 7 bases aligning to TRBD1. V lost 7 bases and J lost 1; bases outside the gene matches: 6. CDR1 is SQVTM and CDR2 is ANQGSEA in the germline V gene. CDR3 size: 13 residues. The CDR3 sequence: CSGHRGGNTEAFF. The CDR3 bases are TGCAGCGGGCACAGGGGCGGGAACACTGAAGCTTTCTTT.

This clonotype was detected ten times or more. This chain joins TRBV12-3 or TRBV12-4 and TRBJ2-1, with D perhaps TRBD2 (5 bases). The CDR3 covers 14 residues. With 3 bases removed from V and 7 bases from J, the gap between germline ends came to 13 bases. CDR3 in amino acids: CASSFELSGNEQFF. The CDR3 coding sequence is TGTGCCAGCAGTTTTGAACTGTCGGGAAATGAGCAGTTCTTC.

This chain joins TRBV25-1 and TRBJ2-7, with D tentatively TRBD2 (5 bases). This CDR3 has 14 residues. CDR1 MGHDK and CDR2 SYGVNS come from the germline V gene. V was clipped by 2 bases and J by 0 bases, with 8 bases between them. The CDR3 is CASSEPGSSYEQYF. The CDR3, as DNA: TGTGCCAGCAGTGAACCGGGGAGCTCCTACGAGCAGTACTTC.

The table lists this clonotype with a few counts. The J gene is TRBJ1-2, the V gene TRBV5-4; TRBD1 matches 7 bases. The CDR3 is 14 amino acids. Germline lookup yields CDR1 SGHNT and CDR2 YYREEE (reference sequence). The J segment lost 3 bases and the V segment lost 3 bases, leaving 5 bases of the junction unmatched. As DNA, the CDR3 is TGTGCCAGCAGCTCAGGACAGGCGGACTATGGCTACACCTTC. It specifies CASSSGQADYGYTF.

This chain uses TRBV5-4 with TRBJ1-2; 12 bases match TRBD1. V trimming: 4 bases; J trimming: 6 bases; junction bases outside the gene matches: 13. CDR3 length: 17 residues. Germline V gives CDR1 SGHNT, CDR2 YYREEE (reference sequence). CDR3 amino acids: CASSTRDRGRVYDGYTF. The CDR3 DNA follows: TGTGCCAGCAGCACCCGGGACAGGGGGCGAGTTTACGATGGCTACACCTTC.

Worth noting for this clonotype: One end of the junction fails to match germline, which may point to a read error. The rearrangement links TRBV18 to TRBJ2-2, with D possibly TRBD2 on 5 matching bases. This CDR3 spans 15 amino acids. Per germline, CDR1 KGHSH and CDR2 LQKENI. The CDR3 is CASSPNRFDTGELFF. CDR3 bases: TGTGCCAGCTCACCAAACAGATTCGACACCGGGGAGCTTTTTTTT.

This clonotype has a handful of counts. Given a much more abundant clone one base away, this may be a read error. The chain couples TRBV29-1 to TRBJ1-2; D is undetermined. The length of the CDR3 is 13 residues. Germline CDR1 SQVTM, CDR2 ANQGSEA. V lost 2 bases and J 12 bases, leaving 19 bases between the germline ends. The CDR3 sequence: CSVEQYILEGDTF. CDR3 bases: TGCAGCGTTGAACAGTACATTCTAGAAGGCGACACCTTC.

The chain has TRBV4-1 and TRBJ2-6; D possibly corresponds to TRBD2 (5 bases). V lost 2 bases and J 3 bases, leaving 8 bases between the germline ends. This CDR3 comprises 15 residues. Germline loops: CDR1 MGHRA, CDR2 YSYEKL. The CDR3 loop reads CASSQREGGANVLTF. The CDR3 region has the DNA TGCGCCAGCAGCCAACGGGAAGGTGGGGCCAACGTCCTGACTTTC.